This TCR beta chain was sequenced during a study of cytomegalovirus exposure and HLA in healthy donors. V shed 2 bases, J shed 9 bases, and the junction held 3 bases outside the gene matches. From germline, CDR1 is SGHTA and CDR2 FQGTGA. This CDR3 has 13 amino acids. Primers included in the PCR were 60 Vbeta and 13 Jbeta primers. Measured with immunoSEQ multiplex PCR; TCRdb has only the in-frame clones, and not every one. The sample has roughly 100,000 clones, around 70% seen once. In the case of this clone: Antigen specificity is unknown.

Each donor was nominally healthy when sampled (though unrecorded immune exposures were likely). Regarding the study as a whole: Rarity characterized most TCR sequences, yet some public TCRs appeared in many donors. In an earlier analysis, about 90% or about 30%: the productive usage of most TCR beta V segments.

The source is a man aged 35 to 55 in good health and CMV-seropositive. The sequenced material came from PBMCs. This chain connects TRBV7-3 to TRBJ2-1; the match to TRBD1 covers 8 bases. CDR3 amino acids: CASSLAGGVEQFF. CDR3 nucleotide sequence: TGTGCCAGCAGCTTAGCAGGGGGCGTTGAGCAGTTCTTC.